This T cell receptor beta chain stems from a study of T cells after yellow fever vaccination. Notes on the study in general: The study found a weaker secondary response that peaked faster, day 5 versus 15. Sorted repertoires could include abundant contaminating clonotypes from bulk cells.

The CDR3 spans 15 residues. Germline CDR1 LNHDA, CDR2 SQIVND (reference sequence). Trimming took off 5 bases at V and 2 bases at J, with 12 bases between the two ends. 5'RACE template switching produced TCR cDNA carrying a universal primer site and UMIs. TCRdb recomputed calls from the 5' RACE reads with MiXCR, one row per CDR3 protein. This sample carries roughly 96,000 distinct CDR3 sequences, about 8.4% of them seen once, and the ten largest clones take around 16%. The rearrangement joins TRBV19 to TRBJ2-2; either TRBD1 or TRBD2 may fit D (5 bases each). Specimen: CD8+ T cells not binding an NS4B(214-222) dextramer, sorted from PBMCs, collected less than 18 days after the first yellow fever vaccination. The TCR was taken from a man younger than 30 who received the YFV17D yellow fever vaccine. The CDR3 here is CASSPRGVNTGELFF. CDR3 coding DNA: TGTGCCAGTAGTCCAAGGGGAGTTAACACCGGGGAGCTGTTTTTT.